This record concerns one TCR beta chain sequence. The sample belongs to a study of T cells after yellow fever vaccination. The CDR3 loop spans 14 amino acids. The V gene's germline CDR1 is LGHNT and CDR2 FRNRAP. Trimming shortened V by 6 bases and J by 6 bases, and 18 bases separated the two germline ends. MiXCR, applied by TCRdb to the 5' RACE reads, yields one record per CDR3 protein. Among approximately 300,000 distinct CDR3 sequences listed, around 13% were seen once. The V and J genes are TRBV12-5 and TRBJ2-7; D might be TRBD2 (6 bases). Sequenced here: CD4+ T cells sorted from PBMCs, sampled 45 days after the yellow fever booster vaccination. The sequence derives from a man aged 25 to 40 who received the YFV17D yellow fever vaccine. The CDR3 is CASGSGTRLSEQYF. In nucleotides, the CDR3 is TGTGCTAGTGGGTCCGGGACTCGGCTTTCCGAGCAGTACTTC.